Listed below are T cell receptor beta chains from one sample, sequenced in a study of human T cells and chemical hapten exposure. TCRdb reprocessed the RACE reads with MiXCR, giving one entry per CDR3 protein. The data contain more than 50,000 distinct CDR3 sequences, around 7% of them singletons. This specimen consisted of whole blood, obtained in connection with sensitization to the hapten diphenylcyclopropenone (DPC). Receptor source: a woman aged 25 to 39 with alopecia areata. Some clones in this sample may be carry-over from other donors' samples. Each CDR3 is given with its conserved first and last residue. A D gene is named only where the DNA matches it firmly. The size of a clone is reported for some rows only, either as once, few or many, or as a class for expanded clones.

CDR3nt,CDR3aa,j_gene,abundance,v_gene,d_gene
TGCAGCGTTGGCCGCCAGGAGGGAGATACGCAGTATTTT,CSVGRQEGDTQYF,TRBJ2-3,many,TRBV29-1,-
TGTGCCAGCAGACTGCTATTCAAATCGACTATGGGGGGACAGAGAGGAGCTGGTGGCTACACCTTC,CASRLLFKSTMGGQRGAGGYTF,TRBJ1-2,-,TRBV6-5,TRBD1
TGTGCCAGTGGACAGGGGAGATCCTACGAGCAGTACTTC,CASGQGRSYEQYF,TRBJ2-7,many,TRBV27,TRBD1
TGTGCCAGCTCCGTCTTGGGGACTGAAGCTTTCTTT,CASSVLGTEAFF,TRBJ1-1,-,TRBV18,-
TGTGCCAGCAGCTCTTACAGGGTCTTCTATGGCTACACCTTC,CASSSYRVFYGYTF,TRBJ1-2,many,TRBV7-9,-
TGTGCCAGCAGCCCTACTAGCGGGGGATCCTACAATGAGCAGTTCTTC,CASSPTSGGSYNEQFF,TRBJ2-1,many,TRBV7-9,TRBD2
TGTGCCAGCTCACCATCGGGGGGCGACTCACCCCTCAACTTT,CASSPSGGDSPLNF,TRBJ1-6,-,TRBV18,-
TGCAGTGCGCGACAGGACTACGAGCAGTACTTC,CSARQDYEQYF,TRBJ2-7,many,TRBV20-1,-
TGCGCCAGCAGCCCCTACGGGACAGCTAATGAAAAACTGTTTTTT,CASSPYGTANEKLFF,TRBJ1-4,-,TRBV5-1,TRBD1
TGCGCCAGCCAACACCTAATTAGCAATCAGCCCCAGCATTTT,CASQHLISNQPQHF,TRBJ1-5,many,TRBV5-1,-
TGCAGCGCTGAGGACGGGACTGAAGCTTTCTTT,CSAEDGTEAFF,TRBJ1-1,many,TRBV29-1,-
TGTGCCAGCAGCCGCAGCCAGGGGGAAGATACGCAGTATTTT,CASSRSQGEDTQYF,TRBJ2-3,many,TRBV11-3,TRBD1
TGTGCCAGCAGGAGTGGGCAGACCATCTATGGCTACACCTTC,CASRSGQTIYGYTF,TRBJ1-2,many,TRBV6-2/TRBV6-3,-
TGTGCCAGCAGCCCACAGGGGGCTGAACCCCAGCATTTT,CASSPQGAEPQHF,TRBJ1-5,many,TRBV7-8,TRBD1
TGTGCCAGCAGCTTAAAGGGACAGGGGTCTGAAGCTTTCTTT,CASSLKGQGSEAFF,TRBJ1-1,-,TRBV7-6,TRBD1
TGCAGTGCTAGAGGGACTAGCGGGGGAGAAATAACTAGCACAGATACGCAGTATTTT,CSARGTSGGEITSTDTQYF,TRBJ2-3,many,TRBV20-1,TRBD2
TGTGCCAGCAGCTCACGGTGGACGGGTGAGCAGTTCTTC,CASSSRWTGEQFF,TRBJ2-1,few,TRBV11-2,-
TGTGCCAGCAGTGAGACTAGCGGAGGCCAAGAGACCCAGTACTTC,CASSETSGGQETQYF,TRBJ2-5,many,TRBV6-4,TRBD2
TGTGCCATCAGAGCAGGGGCAACTAATGAAAAACTGTTTTTT,CAIRAGATNEKLFF,TRBJ1-4,many,TRBV10-3,-
TGCAGTGCTAATTCGGGGGGTCTCGACAATGAGCAGTTCTTC,CSANSGGLDNEQFF,TRBJ2-1,few,TRBV20-1,TRBD2
TGTGCCAGCAGCTCGCGAGAGGGGCATACTAATGAAAAACTGTTTTTT,CASSSREGHTNEKLFF,TRBJ1-4,few,TRBV5-4,-
TGTGCCAGCAGCTTGGACCAGGGGGCCGCTAATGAAAAACTGTTTTTT,CASSLDQGAANEKLFF,TRBJ1-4,few,TRBV5-4,TRBD1
TGTGCCATCAGTGTGACAGAGAATGAAAAACTGTTTTTT,CAISVTENEKLFF,TRBJ1-4,many,TRBV10-3,-
TGTGCCAGCAGTTACTCAAGAGACAGGAGGAACACTGAAGCTTTCTTT,CASSYSRDRRNTEAFF,TRBJ1-1,many,TRBV6-5,-
TGTGCCAGTAGTATCGGATCAAACTATGGCTACACCTTC,CASSIGSNYGYTF,TRBJ1-2,few,TRBV19,-
TGTGCCAGCAGTTACTCCATCAGGGGGTATCAGCCCCAGCATTTT,CASSYSIRGYQPQHF,TRBJ1-5,few,TRBV6-6,TRBD1
TGTGCCAGCAGTGGACAGTTCGAGCAGTACTTC,CASSGQFEQYF,TRBJ2-7,many,TRBV12-3/TRBV12-4,-
TGTGCCTGGAGCGGACAGAATGGTTATGAAAAACTGTTTTTT,CAWSGQNGYEKLFF,TRBJ1-4,few,TRBV30,-
TGTGCCAGCAGCCCGCCCGGGCTAGCGGGGGGTGAGCAGTTCTTC,CASSPPGLAGGEQFF,TRBJ2-1,few,TRBV11-1,TRBD2
TGTGCCAGCAGTTTAGTGGTCAGCCTAGAGCGGAACTCCTACAATGAGCAGTTCTTC,CASSLVVSLERNSYNEQFF,TRBJ2-1,-,TRBV12-3/TRBV12-4,-
TGTGCCAGCAGCTTCGCTGGGGGTCCGGAGACCCAGTACTTC,CASSFAGGPETQYF,TRBJ2-5,few,TRBV7-9,-
TGTGCCAGCAGATCCCAGACAGGGCTACAAGCTAACTATGGCTACACCTTC,CASRSQTGLQANYGYTF,TRBJ1-2,many,TRBV6-6,TRBD1
TGTGCCATCAGTGCGAGCGGGGAAAACACAGATACGCAGTATTTT,CAISASGENTDTQYF,TRBJ2-3,many,TRBV10-3,TRBD2
TGTGCCAGCAGCAAGGACCGGGAACAAGAGACCCAGTACTTC,CASSKDREQETQYF,TRBJ2-5,many,TRBV12-3/TRBV12-4,-
TGTGCCAGTAGTATAGATTTCGCCGAGCGGGGTTCTGGGGCCAACGTCCTGACTTTC,CASSIDFAERGSGANVLTF,TRBJ2-6,-,TRBV19,TRBD2
TGTGCCAGCAGCAGAATGAGGACAGTCTCTGGGGCCAACGTCCTGACTTTC,CASSRMRTVSGANVLTF,TRBJ2-6,-,TRBV7-9,-
TGTGCCAGCAGTTACTCGAAGTGGCGGGACCAGTACTTC,CASSYSKWRDQYF,TRBJ2-5,many,TRBV6-2/TRBV6-3,-
TGTGCCAGCAGCTTAGTTTCGGTTTGGGGGACTGGCACAGATACGCAGTATTTT,CASSLVSVWGTGTDTQYF,TRBJ2-3,many,TRBV7-2,-
TGTGCCAGCAGCAAAGTAGATAAATCTGAAGCTTTCTTT,CASSKVDKSEAFF,TRBJ1-1,few,TRBV21-1,-
TGTGCCAGCAGCACGAACCGAGGAGATACGCAGTATTTT,CASSTNRGDTQYF,TRBJ2-3,many,TRBV7-9,-
TGTGCCAGCAGGATAGACAGCTATAGCAATCAGCCCCAGCATTTT,CASRIDSYSNQPQHF,TRBJ1-5,few,TRBV6-1,-
TGTGCCAGCAGTCAAAGTATTATGGATGAGCAGTTCTTC,CASSQSIMDEQFF,TRBJ2-1,many,TRBV12-3/TRBV12-4,-
TGCGCCAGCAGCTTGGTTACAGCCAGCTCCTACAATGAGCAGTTCTTC,CASSLVTASSYNEQFF,TRBJ2-1,-,TRBV5-1,-
TGCAGTGCTAGCCCCGAGCTCTTGCGGGACCTGTACCAAGAGACCCAGTACTTC,CSASPELLRDLYQETQYF,TRBJ2-5,few,TRBV20-1,-
TGCAGTGCTAGGAGCATCGGGGGTACTGAAGCTTTCTTT,CSARSIGGTEAFF,TRBJ1-1,many,TRBV20-1,-
TGCGCCAGCAGCTTGGCGGATGGTGGGGCCAACGTCCTGACTTTC,CASSLADGGANVLTF,TRBJ2-6,-,TRBV5-1,-
TGTGCCAGCAGTTACTCGATTCTGTATGGCTACACCTTC,CASSYSILYGYTF,TRBJ1-2,few,TRBV6-5,-
TGTGCCAGCAGCTTGGATTATAGCAATCAGCCCCAGCATTTT,CASSLDYSNQPQHF,TRBJ1-5,many,TRBV2,-
TGTGCCAGCAATCCCCGACAGGCTAGCAATCAGCCCCAGCATTTT,CASNPRQASNQPQHF,TRBJ1-5,many,TRBV6-6,-
TGTGCCAGCAGATTAAGTGGGGTGTACACTGAAGCTTTCTTT,CASRLSGVYTEAFF,TRBJ1-1,many,TRBV7-3,-
TGTGCCAGCAGTGTGTTCAGGGACTACGAGCAGTACTTC,CASSVFRDYEQYF,TRBJ2-7,many,TRBV6-1,-
TGCAGCGTTGACGGGACAGAGAACACCGGGGAGCTGTTTTTT,CSVDGTENTGELFF,TRBJ2-2,many,TRBV29-1,TRBD1
TGTGCCGGTTCACAGGGCTTGGGCAATCAGCCCCAGCATTTT,CAGSQGLGNQPQHF,TRBJ1-5,many,TRBV28,-
TGTGCCAGCAGCCAAGCCCAAGCCTTGGGCTACGAGCAGTACTTC,CASSQAQALGYEQYF,TRBJ2-7,many,TRBV3-1,-